This T cell receptor beta chain was sequenced during a study of T-cell memory formation after mild COVID-19. The study's findings and limits: CD4+ contracting clones were found mainly in CM and EM, and CD8+ ones in EMRA. Cross-reactive memory apparently joined, as some responding clones appeared in pre-infection memory.

Constant-segment-primed 5'RACE gave TCR alpha and TCR beta cDNA libraries with sample barcodes and UMIs. TCRdb recomputed calls from the 5' RACE reads with MiXCR, one row per CDR3 protein. Among about 360,000 distinct CDR3 sequences listed, 13% were seen once. With regard to this clonotype: Its antigen is unidentified.

The sequence derives from a man between 18 and 29 years old who had mild COVID-19 (a few samples of this study predate the infection). Cell type and time point are not known. The sequenced sample consisted of PBMCs or a T cell subset sorted from them (not recorded which).

CDR3 sequence: CASSLVPSGGAGPSSNEQFF. The CDR3 DNA sequence: TGTGCCAGCAGCTTAGTTCCTAGCGGGGGGGCGGGACCCTCCTCAAATGAGCAGTTCTTC. The V gene is TRBV11-2, the J gene TRBJ2-1; 12 nucleotides match TRBD2. Looked up from germline, CDR1 is SGHAT and CDR2 is FQNNGV. The CDR3 is made up of 20 amino acids. V lost 1 base and J lost 7; bases outside the gene matches: 17.